The 18 T cell receptor beta chains below all came from one sample that was sequenced in a study of T cells in Graves' hyperthyroidism and ophthalmopathy. RNA transcripts were the template for amplifying TCR beta CDR3 regions. HTBI primers were the set used in a first-round RT-PCR of the TCR CDR3. MiXCR, applied by TCRdb to the multiplex PCR reads, yields one record per CDR3 protein. The table lists 190,000 or so distinct CDR3 sequences, around 19% of them singletons. Specimen: blood. The receptors were sampled from a middle-aged man with Graves' hyperthyroidism.

There are many counts of this clonotype. The chain joins TRBV5-1 to TRBJ2-2, with D possibly TRBD1 on 6 matching bases. The germline V gene has CDR1 SGHRS and CDR2 YFSETQ. The CDR3 consists of 14 residues. V gave up 10 bases and J gave up 0 bases, with 13 bases separating them. CDR3 sequence (DNA): TGCGCCGGTAGACAGGATACGAACACCGGGGAGCTGTTTTTT. Translating gives CAGRQDTNTGELFF.

At least ten counts were recorded for this clonotype. This chain uses TRBV5-6 with TRBJ1-2, with D perhaps matching TRBD1 (5 bases). The CDR3 totals 13 residues. Deletions cut 2 bases from V and 4 bases from J, with 9 bases between. Per germline, CDR1 SGHDT and CDR2 YYEEEE. The CDR3: CASSFREGYGYTF. In DNA, the CDR3 is TGTGCCAGCAGCTTCAGGGAAGGCTATGGCTACACCTTC.

About this clonotype itself: It may be a read error: a sequence one base away is much more abundant. The J gene is TRBJ2-7, the V gene TRBV11-2, with D possibly being TRBD1 or TRBD2 (5 bases each). Trimming removed 6 bases at V and 3 bases at J, with 18 bases between. The CDR3 is 15 residues long. The germline V gene encodes CDR1 SGHAT and CDR2 FQNNGV. CDR3 in DNA: TGTGCCAGCAGACGGGACGGTAGCGCTGACTACGAGCAGTACTTC. It encodes CASRRDGSADYEQYF.

The V gene is TRBV7-3, the J gene TRBJ1-1; 7 bases are a match to TRBD1. The CDR3 runs 15 residues. Germline CDR1 and CDR2: SGHTA and FQGTGA. The trim removed 3 bases at V and 5 bases at J, leaving 9 bases unmatched. The CDR3 is CASSLVGGGLTEAFF. CDR3 sequence (DNA): TGTGCCAGCAGCTTGGTGGGAGGGGGCCTGACTGAAGCTTTCTTT.

In its sample, this clonotype was seen many times. This chain joins TRBV7-9 and TRBJ2-7; D gene uncertain. CDR1 is SEHNR and CDR2 is FQNEAQ in the germline V gene (reference sequence). The CDR3 is made up of 13 amino acids. V was pared by 2 bases and J by 1 base, with 6 bases between. Here the CDR3 DNA reads TGTGCCAGCAGCTTATTCCCGTCCTACGAGCAGTACTTC. Residues: CASSLFPSYEQYF.

This clonotype occurred many times. The chain couples TRBV7-2 to TRBJ2-1; D unresolved. The V gene lost 5 bases and the J gene lost 8 bases, with 13 bases spanning the gap. This CDR3 comprises 13 residues. Germline lookup yields CDR1 SGHTA and CDR2 FQGNSA. CDR3 region: CASSLEWADEQFF. The CDR3 region has the DNA TGTGCCAGCAGCCTGGAGTGGGCAGATGAGCAGTTCTTC.

This clonotype was detected only a few times. This chain joins TRBV5-1 and TRBJ2-5; D possibly uses TRBD1 or TRBD2 (6 bases each). In germline, CDR1 is SGHRS, CDR2 YFSETQ. The CDR3 has 17 amino acids. The V gene lost 2 bases and the J gene lost 5 bases, with 22 bases spanning the gap. CDR3 loop: CASSFGQSVGGSETQYF. The CDR3, as DNA: TGCGCCAGCAGCTTTGGCCAAAGCGTCGGGGGCTCGGAGACCCAGTACTTC.

This clonotype was observed a single time. The chain links TRBV9 to TRBJ2-1; D assignment may be TRBD1 or TRBD2 (7 bases each). Germline V lookup: CDR1 SGDLS, CDR2 YYNGEE. Trimming cost V 2 bases and J 9 bases, with 18 bases left between them. The CDR3 spans 15 residues. As DNA, the CDR3 is TGTGCCAGCAGCGTCGGACAGGCGCCGGGGGGTGAGCAGTTCTTC. It yields the protein CASSVGQAPGGEQFF.

In this sample, this clonotype turned up once. V is TRBV20-1 and J is TRBJ2-3, with TRBD2 matching over 8 bases. The CDR3 totals 14 residues. V dropped 3 bases and J dropped 6; count of bases not matched to a gene: 8. In germline, CDR1 is DFQATT, CDR2 SNEGSKA (reference sequence). CDR3 loop: CSASDSGIGDTQYF. DNA of the CDR3: TGCAGTGCTAGTGATAGCGGGATCGGGGATACGCAGTATTTT.

The genes are TRBV6-4 and TRBJ2-3; unclear D gene. Per the germline V gene, CDR1 is MRHNA and CDR2 is SNTAGT. The CDR3 runs to 13 residues. Trimming cost V 6 bases and J 0 bases, with 7 bases left between them. The CDR3 here is CASSEDSTDTQYF. DNA of the CDR3: TGTGCCAGCAGCGAGGATAGCACAGATACGCAGTATTTT.

Points on this clonotype: At one end, the junction sequence differs from germline, possibly due to a read error. The V call is TRBV5-1, the J call TRBJ2-1, with 10 nucleotides matching TRBD2. Germline lookup yields CDR1 SGHRS and CDR2 YFSETQ. The CDR3 extends over 15 amino acids. The CDR3 DNA follows: TGCGTCAGCAGCTTGGTGCTAGCGGGGGACAATGAGCAGTTCTTC. Its protein product is CVSSLVLAGDNEQFF.

This clonotype was counted between two and nine times. This sequence joins TRBV19 and TRBJ2-3; 14 bases line up with TRBD2. The V gene's germline CDR1 is LNHDA and CDR2 SQIVND (reference sequence). After removal of 3 bases from V and 4 bases from J, the junction contained 6 bases not matched to a gene. The CDR3 is 17 amino acids. The CDR3 spells CASSIGTSGGFSDTQYF. The CDR3, as DNA: TGTGCCAGTAGTATCGGGACTAGCGGGGGATTCTCAGATACGCAGTATTTT.

This clonotype was picked up many times. The chain couples TRBV28 to TRBJ2-2; D uncertain. V was trimmed by 6 bases and J by 3 bases, leaving 17 bases between them. CDR1 and CDR2 (germline): MDHEN, SYDVKM. The CDR3 totals 16 residues. The CDR3 loop reads CASRPGPSTYTGELFF. The CDR3 bases are TGTGCCAGCAGGCCCGGGCCCTCAACCTACACCGGGGAGCTGTTTTTT.

The chain couples TRBV9 to TRBJ2-1; TRBD2 might be the D (7 bases). The germline V gene has CDR1 SGDLS and CDR2 YYNGEE. This CDR3 region has 17 residues. The germline V and J ends were trimmed by 4 bases and 9 bases, with 26 bases remaining between them. The CDR3 DNA is TGTGCCAGCAGCCCCCCGGGGGGCGGGGGACACGACAGTGAGCAGTTCTTC. Its translation: CASSPPGGGGHDSEQFF.

The chain is built from TRBV10-3 and TRBJ2-2; D ambiguous. V gave up 3 bases and J gave up 3 bases, with 8 bases separating them. Per the germline V gene, CDR1 is ENHRY and CDR2 is SYGVKD. This CDR3 spans 14 amino acids. CDR3 loop: CAISDSTHTGELFF. CDR3 coding DNA: TGTGCCATCAGTGATTCGACTCACACCGGGGAGCTGTTTTTT.

This clonotype occurred many times. The rearrangement uses TRBV28 and TRBJ2-7, with D perhaps assigned TRBD1 or TRBD2 (6 bases each). Trimming cost V 6 bases and J 5 bases, with 20 bases left between them. Germline loops: CDR1 MDHEN, CDR2 SYDVKM. The CDR3 contains 15 residues. The CDR3 region has the DNA TGTGCCAGCAGCCTTTCCGGGGGCAGGGAAGACGAGCAGTACTTC. Translated, it gives CASSLSGGREDEQYF.

There are many counts of this clonotype. The chain has TRBV2 and TRBJ1-5, with D possibly matching TRBD1 (6 bases). This CDR3 has 16 amino acids. Germline V gene lookup returns CDR1 SNHLY and CDR2 FYNNEI. The V end lost 0 bases, the J end lost 6 bases, and 15 bases lay between the germline ends. CDR3 DNA sequence: TGTGCCAGCAGTGAAGCGGGACAAAAGAGAGGTCAGCCCCAGCATTTT. Protein product: CASSEAGQKRGQPQHF.

This clonotype was counted ten times or more. V usage is TRBV20-1 and J usage is TRBJ1-3; tentative D call: TRBD1 (6 bases). Germline lookup yields CDR1 DFQATT and CDR2 SNEGSKA (reference sequence). Deletions cut 4 bases from V and 6 bases from J, with 13 bases between. This CDR3 is 13 amino acids long. The CDR3, as DNA: TGCAGTGCTAACCCGGACAGCATAAACACCATATATTTT. This gives the protein CSANPDSINTIYF.